The text below deals with one T cell receptor beta chain. Its antigen remains undetermined. Base qualities are not provided; no much larger clone lies one nucleotide away. The data belong to a study of CD8 T cells in ankylosing spondylitis (dated by TCRdb to about 2017). About the study as a whole: The study profiled T cell receptor beta repertoires in healthy donors and ankylosing spondylitis patients to find disease-linked TCR variants. Samples of peripheral blood were taken, and for ankylosing spondylitis patients, synovial fluid was collected as well. The full study cohort comprised 25 or so ankylosing spondylitis patients and about a hundred healthy donors. Study-wide findings and limitations: A CD8+ phenotype was shown by the disease-linked clones, which were found at relatively low frequencies in peripheral blood. Significant enrichment of the disease-linked clones was reported in matched synovial fluid samples from ankylosing spondylitis patients. A TCR beta motif of 7 or 8 highly homologous amino acid variants appeared characteristic of blood from ankylosing spondylitis patients. Some TCR beta motif variants had previously been reported in synovial fluid and blood of reactive arthritis patients, which suggested common disease-initiation mechanisms.

Per the germline V gene, MDHEN is the CDR1 and SYDVKM is the CDR2. Unmatched junction bases come to 6, with V trimmed by 5 bases and J by 3 bases. The cysteine opens and the phenylalanine closes a CDR3 of 14 amino acids. The only DNA kept is the CDR3, 42 bases in frame from the first base. The reads were generated on an Illumina HiSeq 2500. Quantitative 5'-RACE with molecular barcodes was used to prepare TCR beta libraries. Turning to the authors' computational methods: To identify disease-linked TCR variants, a new computational method was used, one built on a probabilistic model of VDJ rearrangement. The raw public reads went through TCRdb reprocessing: fastp at Q25, MiXCR clone calling, in-frame beta chains kept. Here each entry gathers all rows of one CDR3 protein and keeps the most common genes and DNA. The V and J calls, along with clone size, are taken from TCRdb and not from the paper's own processing. In all, the sample holds about 160,000 distinct CDR3 sequences, and around 20% of those were seen once. In total, the top ten clones hold around 7.6% of the sample.

Input material: blood, either unsorted or a sorted T cell fraction (not recorded which). The chain couples TRBV28 to TRBJ2-7; 8 bases in the junction line up with TRBD1. The clonotype was recovered from a male donor with ankylosing spondylitis or in good health (not recorded which). The DNA reads TGTGCCAGCAGTGGTTGGACAGGGAGCTACGAGCAGTACTTC. Its protein reads: CASSGWTGSYEQYF.